This T cell receptor beta chain was sequenced in a study of technical replicates of blood from a handful of donors. This clone was picked up a small number of times. Some clones are missing from TCRdb's copy, which holds only in-frame ones; the method was immunoSEQ multiplex PCR. The sample lists over 85,000 clones; 90% to 96% were seen once. The CDR3 extends over 16 amino acids. The V end was cut by 1 base, the J end by 4 bases, with 16 bases between. Germline-derived CDR1 and CDR2 are SEHNR and FQNEAQ (reference sequence). Sequenced input: T cells isolated from PBMCs. The chain joins TRBV7-9 to TRBJ2-5; possibly TRBD2 for D (6 bases). The TCR was taken from a human donor in good health. DNA of the CDR3: TGTGCCAGCAGCTTAGTAGGGACTTCTCAGGGAGAGACCCAGTACTTC. Translated, it gives CASSLVGTSQGETQYF.